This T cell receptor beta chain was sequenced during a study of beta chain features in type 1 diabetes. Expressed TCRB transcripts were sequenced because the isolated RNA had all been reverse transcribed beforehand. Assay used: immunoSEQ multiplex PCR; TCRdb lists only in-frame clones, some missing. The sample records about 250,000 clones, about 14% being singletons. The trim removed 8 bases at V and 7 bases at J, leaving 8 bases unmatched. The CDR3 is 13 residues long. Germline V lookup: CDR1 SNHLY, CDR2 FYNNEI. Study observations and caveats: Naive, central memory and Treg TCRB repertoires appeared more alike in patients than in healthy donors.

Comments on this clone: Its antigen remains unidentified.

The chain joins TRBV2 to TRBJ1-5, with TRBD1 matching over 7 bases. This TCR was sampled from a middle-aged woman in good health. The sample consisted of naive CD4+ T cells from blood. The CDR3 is CASQTGVWQPQHF. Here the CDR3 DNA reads TGTGCCAGCCAAACAGGGGTTTGGCAGCCCCAGCATTTT.